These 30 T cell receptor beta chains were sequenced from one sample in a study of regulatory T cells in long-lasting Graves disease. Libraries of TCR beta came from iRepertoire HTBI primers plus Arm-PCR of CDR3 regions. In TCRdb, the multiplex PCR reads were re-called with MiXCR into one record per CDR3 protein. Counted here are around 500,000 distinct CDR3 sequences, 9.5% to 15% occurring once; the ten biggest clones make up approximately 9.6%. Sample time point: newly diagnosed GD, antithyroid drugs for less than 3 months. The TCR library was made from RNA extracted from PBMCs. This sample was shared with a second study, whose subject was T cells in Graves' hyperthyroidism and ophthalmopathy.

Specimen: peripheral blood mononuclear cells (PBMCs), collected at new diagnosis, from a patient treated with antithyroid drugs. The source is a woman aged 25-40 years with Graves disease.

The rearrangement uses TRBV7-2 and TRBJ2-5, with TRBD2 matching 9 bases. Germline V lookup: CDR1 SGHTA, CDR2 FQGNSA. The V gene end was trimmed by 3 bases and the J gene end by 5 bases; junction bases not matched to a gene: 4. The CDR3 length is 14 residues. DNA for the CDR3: TGTGCCAGCAGCTTGGGACTAGCATCGGAGACCCAGTACTTC. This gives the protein CASSLGLASETQYF.

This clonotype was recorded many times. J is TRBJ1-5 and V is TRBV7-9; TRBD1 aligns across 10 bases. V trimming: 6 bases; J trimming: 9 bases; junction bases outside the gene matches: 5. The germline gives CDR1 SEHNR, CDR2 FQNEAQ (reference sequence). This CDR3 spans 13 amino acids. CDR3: CASSRQGAVPQHF. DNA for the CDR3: TGTGCCAGCAGTCGACAGGGGGCAGTGCCCCAGCATTTT.

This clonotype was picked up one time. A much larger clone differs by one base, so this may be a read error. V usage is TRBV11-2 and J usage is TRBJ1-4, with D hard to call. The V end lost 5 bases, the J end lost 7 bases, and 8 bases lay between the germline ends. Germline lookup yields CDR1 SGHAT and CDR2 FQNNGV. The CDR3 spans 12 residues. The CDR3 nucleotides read TGTGCCAGCAGCGCGAAGGGTGAAAAACTGTTTTTT. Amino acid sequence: CASSAKGEKLFF.

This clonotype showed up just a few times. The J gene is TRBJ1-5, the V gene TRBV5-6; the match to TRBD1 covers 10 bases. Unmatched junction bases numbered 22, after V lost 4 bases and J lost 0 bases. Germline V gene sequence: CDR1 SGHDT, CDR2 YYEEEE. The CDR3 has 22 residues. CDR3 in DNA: TGTGCCAGCAGCGATTCCGGCCGGGACAGGGGCCGACTTAGAGTTAGCAATCAGCCCCAGCATTTT. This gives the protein CASSDSGRDRGRLRVSNQPQHF.

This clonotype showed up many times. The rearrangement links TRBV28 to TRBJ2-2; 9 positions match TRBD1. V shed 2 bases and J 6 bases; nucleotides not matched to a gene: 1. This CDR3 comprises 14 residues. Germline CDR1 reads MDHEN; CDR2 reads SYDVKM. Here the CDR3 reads CASSLRDRAGELFF. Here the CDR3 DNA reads TGTGCCAGCAGTTTAAGGGACAGGGCCGGGGAGCTGTTTTTT.

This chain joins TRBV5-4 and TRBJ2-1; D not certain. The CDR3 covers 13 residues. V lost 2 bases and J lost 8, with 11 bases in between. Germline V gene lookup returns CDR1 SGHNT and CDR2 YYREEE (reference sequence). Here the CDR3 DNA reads TGTGCCAGCAGCTTAAAGGGCGTTGATGAGCAGTTCTTC. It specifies CASSLKGVDEQFF.

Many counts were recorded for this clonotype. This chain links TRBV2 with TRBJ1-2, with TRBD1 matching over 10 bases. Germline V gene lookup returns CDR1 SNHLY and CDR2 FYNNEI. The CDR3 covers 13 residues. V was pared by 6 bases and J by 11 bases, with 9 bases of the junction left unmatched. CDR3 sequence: CASRVFWTGGYTF. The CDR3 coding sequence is TGTGCCAGCAGGGTTTTTTGGACAGGGGGGTACACCTTC.

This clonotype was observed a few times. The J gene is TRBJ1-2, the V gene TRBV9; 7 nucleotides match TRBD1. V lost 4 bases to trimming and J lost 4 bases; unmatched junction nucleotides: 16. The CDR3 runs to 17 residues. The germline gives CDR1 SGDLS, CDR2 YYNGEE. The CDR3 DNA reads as TGTGCCAGCAGCACCCGCCCCCTGGGGGGACAGCTCTATGGCTACACCTTC. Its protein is CASSTRPLGGQLYGYTF.

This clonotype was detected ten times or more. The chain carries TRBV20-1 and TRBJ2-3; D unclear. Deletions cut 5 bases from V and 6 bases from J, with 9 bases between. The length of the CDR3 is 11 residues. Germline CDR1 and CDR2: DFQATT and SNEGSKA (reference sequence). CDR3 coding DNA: TGCAGTGCTTCGTTGGGGGATACGCAGTATTTT. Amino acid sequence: CSASLGDTQYF.

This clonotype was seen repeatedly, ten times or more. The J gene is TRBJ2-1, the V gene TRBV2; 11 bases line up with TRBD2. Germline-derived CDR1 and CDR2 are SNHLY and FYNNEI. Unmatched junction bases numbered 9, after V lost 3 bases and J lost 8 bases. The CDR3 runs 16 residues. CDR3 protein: CASSELLAGDHYEQFF. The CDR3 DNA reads TGTGCCAGCAGTGAGCTACTAGCGGGAGATCATTATGAGCAGTTCTTC.

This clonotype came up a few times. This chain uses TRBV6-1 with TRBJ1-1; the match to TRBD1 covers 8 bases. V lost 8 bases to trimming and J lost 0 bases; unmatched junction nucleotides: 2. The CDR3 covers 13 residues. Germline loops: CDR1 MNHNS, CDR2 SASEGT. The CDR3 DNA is TGTGCCAGCCAGACAGGGGTGAACACTGAAGCTTTCTTT. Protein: CASQTGVNTEAFF.

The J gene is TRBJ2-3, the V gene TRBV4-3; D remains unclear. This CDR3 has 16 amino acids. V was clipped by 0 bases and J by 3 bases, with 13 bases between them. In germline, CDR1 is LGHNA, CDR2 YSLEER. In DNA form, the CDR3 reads TGCGCCAGCAGCCAAGATCTACGGCGCGCGACAGATACGCAGTATTTT. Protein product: CASSQDLRRATDTQYF.

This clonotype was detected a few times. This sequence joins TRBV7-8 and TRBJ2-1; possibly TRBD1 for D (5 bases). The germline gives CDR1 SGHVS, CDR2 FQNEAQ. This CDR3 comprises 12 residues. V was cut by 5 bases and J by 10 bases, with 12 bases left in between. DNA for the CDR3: TGTGCCAGCAGCCCTAGGGGCCCCGAGCAGTTCTTC. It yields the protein CASSPRGPEQFF.

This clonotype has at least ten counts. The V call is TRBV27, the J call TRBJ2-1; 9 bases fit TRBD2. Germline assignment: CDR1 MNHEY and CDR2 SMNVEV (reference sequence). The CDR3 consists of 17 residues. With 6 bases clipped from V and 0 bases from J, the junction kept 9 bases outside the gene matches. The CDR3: CASSGITSGLSYNEQFF. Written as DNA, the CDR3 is TGTGCCAGCAGCGGAATAACTAGCGGGCTCTCCTACAATGAGCAGTTCTTC.

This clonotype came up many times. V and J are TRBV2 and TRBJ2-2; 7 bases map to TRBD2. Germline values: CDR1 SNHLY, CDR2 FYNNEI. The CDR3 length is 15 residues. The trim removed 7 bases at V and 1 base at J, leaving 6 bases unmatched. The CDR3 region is CASTMVAGNTGELFF. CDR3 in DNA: TGTGCCAGCACTATGGTAGCGGGGAACACCGGGGAGCTGTTTTTT.

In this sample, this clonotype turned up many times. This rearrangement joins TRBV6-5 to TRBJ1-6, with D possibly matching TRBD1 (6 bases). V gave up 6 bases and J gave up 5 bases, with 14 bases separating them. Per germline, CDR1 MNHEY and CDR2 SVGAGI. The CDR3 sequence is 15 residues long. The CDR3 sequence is CASSYGGQDNSPLHF. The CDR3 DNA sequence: TGTGCCAGCAGCTACGGGGGGCAAGATAATTCACCCCTCCACTTT.

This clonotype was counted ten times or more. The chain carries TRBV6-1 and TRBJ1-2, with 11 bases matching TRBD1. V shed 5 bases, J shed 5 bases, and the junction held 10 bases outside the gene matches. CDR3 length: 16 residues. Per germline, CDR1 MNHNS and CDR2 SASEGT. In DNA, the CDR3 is TGTGCCAGCAGTCGCCAAGGTGGGACAGGGGGATATGGCTACACCTTC. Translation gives CASSRQGGTGGYGYTF.

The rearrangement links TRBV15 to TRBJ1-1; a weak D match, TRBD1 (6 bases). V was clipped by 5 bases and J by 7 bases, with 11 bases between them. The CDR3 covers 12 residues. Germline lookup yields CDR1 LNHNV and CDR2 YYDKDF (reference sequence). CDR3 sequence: CATSPGANEAFF. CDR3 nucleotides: TGTGCCACCAGCCCGGGGGCGAATGAAGCTTTCTTT. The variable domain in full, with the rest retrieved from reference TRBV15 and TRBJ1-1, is DAMVIQNPRYQVTQFGKPVTLSCSQTLNHNVMYWYQQKSSQAPKLLFHYYDKDFNNEADTPDNFQSRRPNTSFCFLDIRSPGLGDTAMYLCATSPGANEAFFGQGTRLTVV.

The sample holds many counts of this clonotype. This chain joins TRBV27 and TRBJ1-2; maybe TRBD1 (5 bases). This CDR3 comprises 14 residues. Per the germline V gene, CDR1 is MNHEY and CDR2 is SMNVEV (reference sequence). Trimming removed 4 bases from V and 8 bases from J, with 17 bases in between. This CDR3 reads CASSSRGGTNGYTF. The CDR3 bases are TGTGCCAGCAGTTCTCGTGGAGGGACGAACGGCTACACCTTC.

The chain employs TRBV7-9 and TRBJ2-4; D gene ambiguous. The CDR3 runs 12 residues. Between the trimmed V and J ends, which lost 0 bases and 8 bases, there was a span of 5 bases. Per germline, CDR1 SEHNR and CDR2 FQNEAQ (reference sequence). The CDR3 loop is CASSLALDIQYF. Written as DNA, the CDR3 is TGTGCCAGCAGCTTAGCGCTGGACATTCAGTACTTC. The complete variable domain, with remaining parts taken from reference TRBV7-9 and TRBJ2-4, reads DTGVSQNPRHKITKRGQNVTFRCDPISEHNRLYWYRQTLGQGPEFLTYFQNEAQLEKSRLLSDRFSAERPKGSFSTLEIQRTEQGDSAMYLCASSLALDIQYFGAGTRLSVL.

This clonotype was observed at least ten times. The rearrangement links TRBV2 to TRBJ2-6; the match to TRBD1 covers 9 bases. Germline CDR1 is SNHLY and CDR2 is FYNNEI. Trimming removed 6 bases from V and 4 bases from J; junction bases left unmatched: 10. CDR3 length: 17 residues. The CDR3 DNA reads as TGTGCCAGCAGAAGGACAGGGGACCTGGTAGGGGCCAACGTCCTGACTTTC. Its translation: CASRRTGDLVGANVLTF.

The DNA of the CDR3 is TGTGCCAGCAGCCCCGGGGGGGGTGATCAGCCCCAGCATTTT. The encoded protein is CASSPGGGDQPQHF. The chain is built from TRBV7-9 and TRBJ1-5, with D possibly being TRBD1 (5 bases). CDR1 SEHNR and CDR2 FQNEAQ come from the germline V gene (reference sequence). Trimming cost V 5 bases and J 5 bases, with 13 bases left between them. CDR3 length: 14 residues.

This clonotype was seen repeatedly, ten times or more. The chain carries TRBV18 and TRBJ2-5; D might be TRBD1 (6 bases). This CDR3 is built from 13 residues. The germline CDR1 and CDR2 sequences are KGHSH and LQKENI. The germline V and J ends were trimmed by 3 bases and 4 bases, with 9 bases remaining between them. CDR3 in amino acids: CASSPYRAETQYF. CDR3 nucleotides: TGTGCCAGCTCACCTTACAGGGCAGAGACCCAGTACTTC.

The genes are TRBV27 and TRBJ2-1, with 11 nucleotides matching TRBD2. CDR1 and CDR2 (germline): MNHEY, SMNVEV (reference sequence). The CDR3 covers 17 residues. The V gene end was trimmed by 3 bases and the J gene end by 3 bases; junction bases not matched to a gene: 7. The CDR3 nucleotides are TGTGCCAGCAGTTTGGGGCAGACTAGCGGGAACTACAATGAGCAGTTCTTC. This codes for CASSLGQTSGNYNEQFF.

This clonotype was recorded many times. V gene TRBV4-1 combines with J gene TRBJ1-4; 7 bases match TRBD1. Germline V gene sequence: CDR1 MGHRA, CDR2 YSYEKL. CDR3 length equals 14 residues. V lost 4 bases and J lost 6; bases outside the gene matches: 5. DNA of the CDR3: TGCGCCAGCAGCCTCGGGACAGCGGATGAAAAACTGTTTTTT. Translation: CASSLGTADEKLFF.

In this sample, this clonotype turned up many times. CDR3 amino acids: CASSRGTGTYGYTF. DNA of the CDR3: TGTGCCAGCTCTCGCGGTACTGGGACCTATGGCTACACCTTC. This chain uses TRBV18 with TRBJ1-2; the D gene is possibly TRBD1 (5 bases). The CDR3 runs to 14 residues. Per the germline V gene, CDR1 is KGHSH and CDR2 is LQKENI. The ends were cut back, 6 bases at V and 4 bases at J, with 15 bases in the middle. Based on the CDR3 plus reference TRBV18 and TRBJ1-2, the full variable domain is NAGVMQNPRHLVRRRGQEARLRCSPMKGHSHVYWYRQLPEEGLKFMVYLQKENIIDESGMPKERFSAEFPKEGPSILRIQQVVRGDSAAYFCASSRGTGTYGYTFGSGTRLTVV.

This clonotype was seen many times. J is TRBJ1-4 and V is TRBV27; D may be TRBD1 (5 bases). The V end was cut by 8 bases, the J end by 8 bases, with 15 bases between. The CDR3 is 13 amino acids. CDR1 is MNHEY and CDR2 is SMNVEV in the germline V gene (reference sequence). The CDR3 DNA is TGTGCCAGCCGGGACCAAATGGAGGAAAAACTGTTTTTT. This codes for CASRDQMEEKLFF.

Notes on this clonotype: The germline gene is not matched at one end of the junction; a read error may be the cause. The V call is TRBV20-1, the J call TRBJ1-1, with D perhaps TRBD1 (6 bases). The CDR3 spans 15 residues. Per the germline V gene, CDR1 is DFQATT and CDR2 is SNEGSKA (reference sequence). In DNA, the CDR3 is TGCAGCGCTAGAGGAGTAGGGAGCGGGGGGCGAGTAGCTTTCTTT. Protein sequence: CSARGVGSGGRVAFF.

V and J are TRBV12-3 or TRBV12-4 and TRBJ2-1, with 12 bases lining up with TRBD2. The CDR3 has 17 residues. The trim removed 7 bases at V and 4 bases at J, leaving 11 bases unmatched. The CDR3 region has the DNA TGTGCCAGCATTTCGCCCAGAGGACTAGCGGGATACAATGAGCAGTTCTTC. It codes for CASISPRGLAGYNEQFF.

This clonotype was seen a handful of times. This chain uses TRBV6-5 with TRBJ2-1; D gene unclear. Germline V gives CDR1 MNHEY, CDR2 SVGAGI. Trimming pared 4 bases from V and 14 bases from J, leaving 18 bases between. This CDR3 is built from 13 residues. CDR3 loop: CASSSRRNEQEFF. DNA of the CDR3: TGTGCCAGCAGTTCCCGTCGGAATGAGCAAGAGTTCTTC.